This T cell receptor beta chain was retrieved from a study of blood T cells in healthy people across ages. Study-wide points: Older individuals had lower TCR beta diversity per million T cells (the decline was roughly linear).

About this clonotype: The antigen remains unidentified.

The second PCR ran about 6 to 11 cycles with a sample-barcoded 5' primer and J-beta primers. TCRdb itself ran the 5' RACE reads through MiXCR, one entry per CDR3 protein. Among 700,000 to 950,000 distinct CDR3 sequences, nearly 60% were seen once, and the ten largest hold 22%. The germline V and J ends were trimmed by 5 bases and 8 bases, with 13 bases remaining between them. CDR3 length: 13 amino acids. CDR1 is MDHEN and CDR2 is SYDVKM in the germline V gene. This TCR derives from a man aged 30 to 39 in good health. Source material: blood. This chain joins TRBV28 and TRBJ2-4; no clear D. CDR3 bases: TGTGCCAGCAGTGTCCAGCTCCGGGACATTCAGTACTTC. Its protein product is CASSVQLRDIQYF.